This TCR beta chain was recorded in a study of human CD8 memory T cell subsets. Generation of TCR beta libraries used UMI-labeled 5' RACE. TCRdb reprocessed the 5' RACE reads and stores each CDR3 protein as one record, lacking DNA. The listing contains approximately 5,400 distinct CDR3 sequences. Looked up from germline, CDR1 is SGHRS and CDR2 is YFSETQ. CDR3 length: 17 residues. Negative magnetic selection enriched total CD8+ T cells. Sequenced: CD8+ effector memory T cells (TEM) sorted from PBMCs. Subset indicated: effector memory CD8 T cells, CCR7- CD45RO+ CD95+. The chain joins TRBV5-1 to TRBJ2-3; TCRdb's D call of TRBD1 is untestable without DNA. The origin of this receptor is a human donor in good health. CDR3 residues: CASSLYGTVKSTDTQYF.